This TCR beta chain is from a study of blood T cell repertoires in COVID-19. The V gene end was trimmed by 3 bases and the J gene end by 3 bases; junction bases not matched to a gene: 8. Germline assignment: CDR1 LNHDA and CDR2 SQIVND (reference sequence). The CDR3 contains 16 residues. This clone was found once. Only in-frame clones appear in the TCRdb table, and some are missing; sequencing was by immunoSEQ multiplex PCR. The table shows some 190,000 clones, with 84% occurring only once. The sample taken for sequencing was peripheral blood. The V gene is TRBV19, the J gene TRBJ1-2, with 9 bases that match TRBD1. The source is an older woman with active or convalescent COVID-19. CDR3 DNA sequence: TGTGCCAGTAGTATCCCCGGGACAGGGACCCACTATGGCTACACCTTC. Amino acid sequence: CASSIPGTGTHYGYTF.